Below are 5 T cell receptor beta chains sequenced from a single sample in a study of T cell responses to AZD1222 COVID-19 vaccine. TCRdb keeps only in-frame clones here, not all; method: immunoSEQ multiplex PCR. The sample records approximately 160,000 clones, 75% to 95% being singletons. The starting material was peripheral blood, obtained on day 0 of AZD1222 vaccination. The receptors derive from an adult in good health.

V and J are TRBV5-8 and TRBJ1-5; the D gene is possibly TRBD1 (5 bases). Germline V CDR1 and CDR2: SGHTS, YDEGEE. This CDR3 is 17 amino acids long. V gave up 4 bases and J gave up 0 bases, with 17 bases separating them. CDR3 nucleotide sequence: TGTGCCAGCAGCCCCGGGACCCTGGTCGGTAGCAATCAGCCCCAGCATTTT. It translates to CASSPGTLVGSNQPQHF.

The gene calls are TRBV18 and TRBJ2-3, with TRBD2 matching 8 bases. The CDR3 is 15 residues long. The germline V gene encodes CDR1 KGHSH and CDR2 LQKENI. V lost 3 bases to trimming and J lost 6 bases; unmatched junction nucleotides: 8. The CDR3 sequence is CASSPSSGGADTQYF. CDR3 coding DNA: TGTGCCAGCTCACCGTCATCCGGGGGGGCGGATACGCAGTATTTT.

CDR3 loop: CASSIQGLGNTEAFF. CDR3 nucleotides: TGTGCCAGCAGCATACAGGGGCTGGGGAACACTGAAGCTTTCTTT. The rearrangement joins TRBV27 to TRBJ1-1, with 7 positions matching TRBD1. The CDR3 sequence is 15 residues long. V shed 6 bases, J shed 1 base, and the junction held 8 bases outside the gene matches. Germline V CDR1 and CDR2: MNHEY, SMNVEV (reference sequence).

The chain links TRBV4-2 to TRBJ1-6, with a weak D call TRBD1 (5 bases). The V end was cut by 1 base, the J end by 2 bases, with 12 bases between. The CDR3 is made up of 17 amino acids. Germline CDR1 LGHNA, CDR2 YNFKEQ. CDR3 sequence: CASSQGWGGTYNSPLHF. The CDR3 coding sequence is TGTGCCAGCAGCCAAGGTTGGGGCGGAACCTATAATTCACCCCTCCACTTT.

The rearrangement uses TRBV4-3 and TRBJ1-2; 8 bases align to TRBD1. CDR1 and CDR2 (germline): LGHNA, YSLEER. The CDR3 loop spans 14 amino acids. V was clipped by 2 bases and J by 6 bases; unmatched bases: 5. CDR3 nucleotides: TGCGCCAGCAGCCAACAGACAGGGGAAGATGGCTACACCTTC. This codes for CASSQQTGEDGYTF.